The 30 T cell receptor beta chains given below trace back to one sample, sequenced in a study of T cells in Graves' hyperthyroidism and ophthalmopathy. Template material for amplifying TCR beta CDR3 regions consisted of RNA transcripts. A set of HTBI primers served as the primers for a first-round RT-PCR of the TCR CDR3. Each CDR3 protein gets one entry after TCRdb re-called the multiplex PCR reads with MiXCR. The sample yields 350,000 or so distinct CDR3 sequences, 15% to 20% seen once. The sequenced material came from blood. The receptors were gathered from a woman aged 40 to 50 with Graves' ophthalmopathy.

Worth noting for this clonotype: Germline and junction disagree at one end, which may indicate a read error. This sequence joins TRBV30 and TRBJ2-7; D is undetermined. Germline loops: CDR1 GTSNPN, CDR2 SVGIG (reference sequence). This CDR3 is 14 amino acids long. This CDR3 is CAWSATRSMGKQYF. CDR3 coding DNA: TGTGCATGGAGTGCCACCCGGAGCATGGGCAAGCAGTACTTC. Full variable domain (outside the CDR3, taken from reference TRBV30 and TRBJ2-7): SQTIHQWPATLVQPVGSPLSLECTVEGTSNPNLYWYRQAAGRGLQLLFYSVGIGQISSEVPQNLSASRPQDRQFILSSKKLLLSDSGFYLCAWSATRSMGKQYFGPGTRLTVT.

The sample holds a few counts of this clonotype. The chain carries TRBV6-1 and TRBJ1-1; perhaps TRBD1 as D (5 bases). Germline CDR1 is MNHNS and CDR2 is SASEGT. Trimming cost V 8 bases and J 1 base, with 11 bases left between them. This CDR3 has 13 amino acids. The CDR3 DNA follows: TGTGCCAGCCTCGGGACTGAGAACACTGAAGCTTTCTTT. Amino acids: CASLGTENTEAFF.

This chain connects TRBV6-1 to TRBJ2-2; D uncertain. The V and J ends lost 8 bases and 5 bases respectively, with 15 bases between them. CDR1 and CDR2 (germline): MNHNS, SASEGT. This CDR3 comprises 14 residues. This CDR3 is CASGFQLLTGELFF. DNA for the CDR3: TGTGCCAGCGGGTTCCAGCTCCTTACCGGGGAGCTGTTTTTT.

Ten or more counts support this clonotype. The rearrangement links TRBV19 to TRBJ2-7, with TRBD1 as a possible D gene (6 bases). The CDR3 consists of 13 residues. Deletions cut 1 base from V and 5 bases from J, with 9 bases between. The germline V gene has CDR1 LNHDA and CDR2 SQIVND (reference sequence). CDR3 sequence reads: CASSIGGQNEQYF. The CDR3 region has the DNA TGTGCCAGTAGTATAGGCGGACAGAACGAGCAGTACTTC.

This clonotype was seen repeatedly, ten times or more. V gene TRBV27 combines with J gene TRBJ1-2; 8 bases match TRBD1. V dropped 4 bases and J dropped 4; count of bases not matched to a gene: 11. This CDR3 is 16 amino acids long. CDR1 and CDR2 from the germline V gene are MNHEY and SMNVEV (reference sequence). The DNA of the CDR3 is TGTGCCAGCAGTTCACCTGGACAGGGCAAATTCTATGGCTACACCTTC. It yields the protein CASSSPGQGKFYGYTF.

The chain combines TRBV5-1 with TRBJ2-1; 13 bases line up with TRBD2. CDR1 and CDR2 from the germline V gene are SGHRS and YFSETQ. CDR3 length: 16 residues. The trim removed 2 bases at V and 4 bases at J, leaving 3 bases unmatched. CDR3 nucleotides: TGCGCCAGCAGCTTCGGGACTAGCGGGGTGTACAATGAGCAGTTCTTC. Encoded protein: CASSFGTSGVYNEQFF.

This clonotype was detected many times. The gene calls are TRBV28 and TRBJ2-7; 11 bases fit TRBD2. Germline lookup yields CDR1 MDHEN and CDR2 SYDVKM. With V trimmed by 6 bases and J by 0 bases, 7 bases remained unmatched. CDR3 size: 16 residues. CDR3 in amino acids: CASSGPGTSGSYEQYF. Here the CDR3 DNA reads TGTGCCAGCAGCGGCCCCGGGACTAGCGGCTCCTACGAGCAGTACTTC.

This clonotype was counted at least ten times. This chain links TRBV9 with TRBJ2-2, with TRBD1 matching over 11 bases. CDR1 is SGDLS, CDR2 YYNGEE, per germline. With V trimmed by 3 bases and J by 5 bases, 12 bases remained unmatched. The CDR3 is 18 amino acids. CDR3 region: CASSDLPGTGGGTGELFF. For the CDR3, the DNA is TGTGCCAGCAGCGACTTACCCGGGACAGGGGGTGGAACCGGGGAGCTGTTTTTT.

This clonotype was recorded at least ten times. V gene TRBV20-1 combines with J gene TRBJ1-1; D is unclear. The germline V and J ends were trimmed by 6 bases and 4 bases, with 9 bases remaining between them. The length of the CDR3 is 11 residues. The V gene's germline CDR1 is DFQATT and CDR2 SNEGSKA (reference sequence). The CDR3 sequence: CSALGGTEAFF. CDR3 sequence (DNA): TGCAGTGCCCTGGGCGGCACTGAAGCTTTCTTT.

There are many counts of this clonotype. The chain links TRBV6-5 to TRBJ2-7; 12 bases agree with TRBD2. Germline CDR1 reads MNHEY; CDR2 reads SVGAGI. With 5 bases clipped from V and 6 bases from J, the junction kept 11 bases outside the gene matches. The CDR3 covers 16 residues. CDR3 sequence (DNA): TGTGCCAGCAGTCGGGCTAGCGGGAGGGCGGTGGGCGAGCAGTACTTC. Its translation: CASSRASGRAVGEQYF.

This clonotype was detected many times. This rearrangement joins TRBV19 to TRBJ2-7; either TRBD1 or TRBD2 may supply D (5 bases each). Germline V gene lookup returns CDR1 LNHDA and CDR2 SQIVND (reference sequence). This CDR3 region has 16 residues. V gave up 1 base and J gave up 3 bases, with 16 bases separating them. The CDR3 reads CASSIGDPIGGYEQYF. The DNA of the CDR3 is TGTGCCAGTAGTATAGGGGACCCTATCGGCGGCTACGAGCAGTACTTC. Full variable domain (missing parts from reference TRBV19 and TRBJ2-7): DGGITQSPKYLFRKEGQNVTLSCEQNLNHDAMYWYRQDPGQGLRLIYYSQIVNDFQKGDIAEGYSVSREKKESFPLTVTSAQKNPTAFYLCASSIGDPIGGYEQYFGPGTRLTVT.

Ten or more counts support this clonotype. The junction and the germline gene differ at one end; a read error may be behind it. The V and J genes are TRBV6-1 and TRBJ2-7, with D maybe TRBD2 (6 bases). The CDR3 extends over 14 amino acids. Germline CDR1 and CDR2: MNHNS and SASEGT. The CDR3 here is CASSRPGVRYERYF. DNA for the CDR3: TGTGCCAGCAGCCGCCCGGGGGTAAGGTACGAGCGGTACTTC.

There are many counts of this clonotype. CDR3 sequence: CSVRGRKPGEGTEAFF. The DNA for the CDR3 is TGCAGTGTTAGGGGCCGTAAACCGGGGGAAGGTACTGAAGCTTTCTTT. The V gene is TRBV20-1, the J gene TRBJ1-1; TRBD1 is a possible D gene (5 bases). Trimming removed 7 bases at V and 5 bases at J, with 26 bases between. The CDR3 runs 16 residues. Germline assignment: CDR1 DFQATT and CDR2 SNEGSKA (reference sequence).

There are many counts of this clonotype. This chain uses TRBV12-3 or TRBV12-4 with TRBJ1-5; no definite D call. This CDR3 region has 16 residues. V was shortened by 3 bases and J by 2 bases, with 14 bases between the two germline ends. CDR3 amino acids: CASSFWLPSGNQPQHF. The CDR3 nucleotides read TGTGCCAGCAGTTTTTGGCTTCCCTCGGGCAATCAGCCCCAGCATTTT.

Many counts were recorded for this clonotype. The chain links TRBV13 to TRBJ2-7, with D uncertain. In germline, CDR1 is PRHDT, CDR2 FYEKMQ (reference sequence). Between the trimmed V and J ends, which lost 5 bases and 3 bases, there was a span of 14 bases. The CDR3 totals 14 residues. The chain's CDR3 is CASSEDQDNYEQYF. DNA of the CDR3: TGTGCCAGCAGCGAGGACCAAGATAACTACGAGCAGTACTTC.

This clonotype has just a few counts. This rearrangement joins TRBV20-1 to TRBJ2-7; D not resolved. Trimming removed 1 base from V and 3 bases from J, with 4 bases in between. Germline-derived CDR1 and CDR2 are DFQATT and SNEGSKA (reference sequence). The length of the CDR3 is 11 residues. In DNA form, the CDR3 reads TGCAGTGCTAGAGTAATCTACGAGCAGTACTTC. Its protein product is CSARVIYEQYF.

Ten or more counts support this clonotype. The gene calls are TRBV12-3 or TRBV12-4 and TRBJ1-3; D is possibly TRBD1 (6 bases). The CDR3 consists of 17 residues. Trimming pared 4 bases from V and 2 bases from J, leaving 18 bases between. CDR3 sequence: CASSYLGGGRTGNTIYF. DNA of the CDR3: TGTGCCAGCAGTTATCTTGGGGGGGGGCGAACTGGAAACACCATATATTTT.

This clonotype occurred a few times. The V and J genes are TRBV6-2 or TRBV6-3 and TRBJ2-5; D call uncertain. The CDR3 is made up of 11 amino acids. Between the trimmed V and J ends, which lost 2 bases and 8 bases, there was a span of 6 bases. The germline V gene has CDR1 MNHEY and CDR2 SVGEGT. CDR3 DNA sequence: TGTGCCAGCAGTTACAGGGTAACCCAGTACTTC. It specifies CASSYRVTQYF.

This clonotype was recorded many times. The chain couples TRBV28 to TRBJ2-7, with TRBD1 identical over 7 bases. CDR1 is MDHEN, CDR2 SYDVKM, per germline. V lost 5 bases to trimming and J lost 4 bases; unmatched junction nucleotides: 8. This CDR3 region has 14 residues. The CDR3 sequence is CASSPPGQRYEQYF. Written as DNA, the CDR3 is TGTGCCAGCAGTCCGCCGGGACAGCGGTACGAGCAGTACTTC.

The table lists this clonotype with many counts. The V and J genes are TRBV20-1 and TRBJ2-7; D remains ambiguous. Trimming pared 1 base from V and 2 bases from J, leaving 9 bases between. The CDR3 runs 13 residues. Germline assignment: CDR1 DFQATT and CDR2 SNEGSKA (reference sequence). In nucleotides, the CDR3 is TGCAGTGCTAGAGGCTTCGAAACCTACGAGCAGTACTTC. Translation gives CSARGFETYEQYF.

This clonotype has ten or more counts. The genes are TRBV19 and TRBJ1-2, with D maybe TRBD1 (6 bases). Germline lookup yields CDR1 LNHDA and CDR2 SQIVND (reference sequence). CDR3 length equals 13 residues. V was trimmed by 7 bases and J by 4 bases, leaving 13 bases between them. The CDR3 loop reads CASTADRSYGYTF. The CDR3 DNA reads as TGTGCCAGTACCGCCGACAGGAGCTATGGCTACACCTTC.

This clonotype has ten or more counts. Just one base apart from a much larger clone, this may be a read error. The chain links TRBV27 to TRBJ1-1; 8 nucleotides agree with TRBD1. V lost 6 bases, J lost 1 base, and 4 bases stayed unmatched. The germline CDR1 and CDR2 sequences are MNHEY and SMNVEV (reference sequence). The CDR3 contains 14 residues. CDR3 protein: CASRRTGKNTEAFF. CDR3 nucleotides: TGTGCCAGCAGGCGGACAGGGAAGAACACTGAAGCTTTCTTT.

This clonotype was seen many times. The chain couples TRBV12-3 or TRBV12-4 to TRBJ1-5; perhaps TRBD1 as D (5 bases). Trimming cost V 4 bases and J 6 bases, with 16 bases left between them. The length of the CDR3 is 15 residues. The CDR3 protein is CASSSMGDQVQPQHF. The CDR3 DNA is TGTGCCAGCAGTTCTATGGGGGATCAGGTTCAGCCCCAGCATTTT.

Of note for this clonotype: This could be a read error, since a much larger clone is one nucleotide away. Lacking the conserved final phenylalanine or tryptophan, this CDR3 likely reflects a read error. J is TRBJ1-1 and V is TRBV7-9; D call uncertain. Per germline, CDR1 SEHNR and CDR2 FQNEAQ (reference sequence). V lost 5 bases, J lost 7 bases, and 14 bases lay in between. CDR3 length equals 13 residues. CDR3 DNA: TGTGCCAGCAGCCATAGGACGGGCCTTGAAGCTTTCTCT. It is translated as CASSHRTGLEAFS.

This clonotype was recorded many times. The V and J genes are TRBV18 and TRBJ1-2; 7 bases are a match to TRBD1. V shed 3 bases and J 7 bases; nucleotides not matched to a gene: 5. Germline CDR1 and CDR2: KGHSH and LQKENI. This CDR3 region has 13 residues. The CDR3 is CASSPDRAGGYTF. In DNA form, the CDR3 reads TGTGCCAGCTCACCCGACAGGGCGGGTGGCTACACCTTC. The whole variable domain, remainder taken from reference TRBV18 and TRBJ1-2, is NAGVMQNPRHLVRRRGQEARLRCSPMKGHSHVYWYRQLPEEGLKFMVYLQKENIIDESGMPKERFSAEFPKEGPSILRIQQVVRGDSAAYFCASSPDRAGGYTFGSGTRLTVV.

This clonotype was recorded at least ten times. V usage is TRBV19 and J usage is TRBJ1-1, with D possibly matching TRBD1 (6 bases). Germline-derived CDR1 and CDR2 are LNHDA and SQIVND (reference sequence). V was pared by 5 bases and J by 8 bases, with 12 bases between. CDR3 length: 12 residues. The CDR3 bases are TGTGCCAGTAGTCAATTTGGGACAGAAGCTTTCTTT. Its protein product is CASSQFGTEAFF.

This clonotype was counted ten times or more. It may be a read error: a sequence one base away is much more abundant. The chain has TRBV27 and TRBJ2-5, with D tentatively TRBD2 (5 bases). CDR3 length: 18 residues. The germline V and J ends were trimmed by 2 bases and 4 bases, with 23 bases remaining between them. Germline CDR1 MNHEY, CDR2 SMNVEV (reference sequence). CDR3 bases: TGTGCCAGCAGTTTAAGGACTGGCAAGCTAGGCCGGAGAGAGACCCAGTACTTC. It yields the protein CASSLRTGKLGRRETQYF.

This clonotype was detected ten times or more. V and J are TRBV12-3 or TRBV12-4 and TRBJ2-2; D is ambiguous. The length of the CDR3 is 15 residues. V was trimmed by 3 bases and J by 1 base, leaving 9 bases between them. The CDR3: CASSFGTVNTGELFF. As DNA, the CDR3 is TGTGCCAGCAGTTTCGGTACAGTGAACACCGGGGAGCTGTTTTTT.

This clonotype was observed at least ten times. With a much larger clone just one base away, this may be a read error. This CDR3 is CASSRQGGPEAFF. The CDR3 nucleotides are TGTGCCAGCAGTCGACAGGGCGGCCCTGAAGCTTTCTTT. The rearrangement joins TRBV27 to TRBJ1-1; TRBD1 matches at 7 bases. CDR1 and CDR2 (germline): MNHEY, SMNVEV (reference sequence). This CDR3 region has 13 residues. Trimming took 5 bases from V and 6 from J; bases not matched to a gene: 6.

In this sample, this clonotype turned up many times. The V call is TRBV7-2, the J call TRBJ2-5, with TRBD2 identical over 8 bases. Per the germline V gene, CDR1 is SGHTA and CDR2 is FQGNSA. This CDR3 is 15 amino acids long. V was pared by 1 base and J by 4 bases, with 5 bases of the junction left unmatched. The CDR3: CASSLDGRAGETQYF. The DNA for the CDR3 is TGTGCCAGCAGCTTAGACGGGAGGGCCGGAGAGACCCAGTACTTC. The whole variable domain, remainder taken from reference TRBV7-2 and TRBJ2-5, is GAGVSQSPSNKVTEKGKDVELRCDPISGHTALYWYRQSLGQGLEFLIYFQGNSAPDKSGLPSDRFSAERTGGSVSTLTIQRTQQEDSAVYLCASSLDGRAGETQYFGPGTRLLVL.